Shown below are 28 T cell receptor beta chains from a single sample sequenced in a study of human T cells and chemical hapten exposure (dated by TCRdb to the early 2020s). Explained via the paper, the time point label denotes: patch test 2, 6 weeks after DPC sensitization. This specimen's treatment or condition label, per the study, means: therapeutic diphenylcyclopropenone sensitization with weekly scalp DPC. Library preparation employed RACE. The run used a NextSeq 500. The public sequencing data were trimmed at Q25 with fastp and processed into clonotypes with MiXCR by TCRdb, which kept only in-frame beta chains. When rows share a CDR3 protein, they turn into one entry using the most common DNA and genes. This sample has about 84,000 distinct CDR3 sequences in its table, and about 10% of those were observed once. The top ten hold 4% to 5.5% of the sample. Sequenced material: whole blood, taken in connection with sensitization to the hapten diphenylcyclopropenone (DPC). Receptor source: a woman between 45 and 65 years old with alopecia areata. Some clones in this sample may be carry-over from other donors' samples.

This clonotype was seen a few times. J is TRBJ2-1 and V is TRBV7-7; 13 positions agree with TRBD2. Germline loops: CDR1 SSHAT, CDR2 FNYEAQ (reference sequence). There are 18 residues in the CDR3. J was trimmed by 8 bases and V by 5 bases; bases with no gene match: 15. In DNA, the CDR3 is TGTGCCAGCAGCCATTTAACTAGCGGGAGGGCCCTTCCCCATGAGCAGTTCTTC. Encoded protein: CASSHLTSGRALPHEQFF.

V and J are TRBV25-1 and TRBJ1-1; D not resolved. V was trimmed by 2 bases and J by 7 bases, leaving 11 bases between them. The CDR3 consists of 13 residues. Per germline, CDR1 MGHDK and CDR2 SYGVNS. The CDR3 loop reads CASSERRAGEAFF. CDR3 DNA: TGTGCCAGCAGTGAAAGGAGGGCGGGTGAAGCTTTCTTT.

This clonotype was counted between two and nine times. V gene TRBV19 combines with J gene TRBJ2-7; the match to TRBD1 covers 8 bases. Losses at the gene ends were 5 bases for V and 3 bases for J; bases not matched to a gene: 9. Germline CDR1 reads LNHDA; CDR2 reads SQIVND (reference sequence). The CDR3 extends over 15 amino acids. The CDR3 loop is CASSSGQGDLYEQYF. The CDR3 region has the DNA TGTGCCAGTAGTTCCGGACAGGGAGATCTCTACGAGCAGTACTTC.

Ten or more counts support this clonotype. The gene calls are TRBV20-1 and TRBJ1-1; no firm D call. The length of the CDR3 is 12 residues. In germline, CDR1 is DFQATT, CDR2 SNEGSKA (reference sequence). Trimming pared 1 base from V and 9 bases from J, leaving 12 bases between. This CDR3 is CSARVDDGQAFF. The DNA for the CDR3 is TGCAGTGCTAGAGTCGACGACGGGCAAGCTTTCTTT.

The chain recombines TRBV18 with TRBJ1-5; D unresolved. CDR1 and CDR2 from the germline V gene are KGHSH and LQKENI. With 3 bases removed from V and 6 bases from J, the gap between germline ends came to 15 bases. The CDR3 spans 15 residues. CDR3: CASSPAAGGRQPQHF. In DNA, the CDR3 is TGTGCCAGCTCACCCGCGGCGGGCGGCCGTCAGCCCCAGCATTTT.

CDR3 coding DNA: TGTGCCACCAGCAGAGGTGAAGCGGGAGGCCCAGCTAGCACAGATACGCAGTATTTT. Protein product: CATSRGEAGGPASTDTQYF. J is TRBJ2-3 and V is TRBV15, with TRBD2 identical over 9 bases. The CDR3 totals 19 residues. Germline values: CDR1 LNHNV, CDR2 YYDKDF (reference sequence). The V segment lost 1 base and the J segment 0 bases; nucleotides outside the gene matches: 11.

The chain combines TRBV20-1 with TRBJ1-6, with 9 bases that match TRBD1. J lost 7 bases, V lost 5 bases, and 9 bases had no gene match. The CDR3 loop spans 15 amino acids. Germline loops: CDR1 DFQATT, CDR2 SNEGSKA (reference sequence). In nucleotides, the CDR3 is TGCAGTGCTTCCCCGGGACAGGGAGTCAATTCACCCCTCCACTTT. Translated: CSASPGQGVNSPLHF.

The chain links TRBV14 to TRBJ2-1; TRBD1 agrees at 7 bases. CDR1 is SGHDN and CDR2 is FVKESK in the germline V gene. The junction had 9 bases not matched to a gene; V was cut back by 2 bases and J by 2 bases. This CDR3 has 17 residues. The CDR3 DNA sequence: TGTGCCAGCAGCCAACGACAGGGAGTAACTACCTACAATGAGCAGTTCTTC. This gives the protein CASSQRQGVTTYNEQFF. Based on the CDR3 plus reference TRBV14 and TRBJ2-1, the full variable domain is EAGVTQFPSHSVIEKGQTVTLRCDPISGHDNLYWYRRVMGKEIKFLLHFVKESKQDESGMPNNRFLAERTGGTYSTLKVQPAELEDSGVYFCASSQRQGVTTYNEQFFGPGTRLTVL.

By sample share, this clonotype is medium-sized. The chain combines TRBV3-1 with TRBJ2-1; D call uncertain. CDR3 length: 12 amino acids. Trimming pared 1 base from V and 9 bases from J, leaving 7 bases between. CDR1 is LGHDT and CDR2 is YNNKEL in the germline V gene (reference sequence). DNA of the CDR3: TGTGCCAGCAGCCAAGTTCAGGCTGAGCAGTTCTTC. Translation: CASSQVQAEQFF.

In this sample, this clonotype turned up a few times. V is TRBV29-1 and J is TRBJ2-3, with a possible D match to TRBD2 (6 bases). With 4 bases removed from V and 0 bases from J, the gap between germline ends came to 8 bases. The CDR3 spans 13 residues. Germline V gene sequence: CDR1 SQVTM, CDR2 ANQGSEA. The CDR3 DNA is TGCAGCGTTGGACGGGGGAGCACAGATACGCAGTATTTT. Its translation: CSVGRGSTDTQYF.

This chain joins TRBV7-9 and TRBJ2-1; 9 positions agree with TRBD1. Trimming cost V 5 bases and J 8 bases; bases outside gene matches: 7. Germline V gene data show CDR1 as SEHNR and CDR2 as FQNEAQ (reference sequence). The CDR3 covers 14 residues. The CDR3 sequence is CASSPRQGVDEQFF. CDR3 coding DNA: TGTGCCAGCAGCCCCAGACAGGGGGTGGATGAGCAGTTCTTC.

This clonotype has more than one count but fewer than ten. The chain's CDR3 is CASSLPPGDTQYF. Written as DNA, the CDR3 is TGTGCCAGCAGCTTACCCCCCGGCGATACGCAGTATTTT. The V gene is TRBV28, the J gene TRBJ2-3; D unresolved. The V and J ends lost 6 bases and 6 bases respectively, with 13 bases between them. CDR3 size: 13 residues. Looked up from germline, CDR1 is MDHEN and CDR2 is SYDVKM.

This sequence joins TRBV29-1 and TRBJ2-7; 7 bases map to TRBD1. Germline V gene sequence: CDR1 SQVTM, CDR2 ANQGSEA. J was trimmed by 1 base and V by 7 bases; bases with no gene match: 7. The CDR3 has 13 residues. The DNA of the CDR3 is TGCAGCGCCATGACAGGGCCGTCCTACGAGCAGTACTTC. Protein sequence: CSAMTGPSYEQYF.

This clonotype was counted at least ten times. V gene TRBV6-1 combines with J gene TRBJ2-7, with 10 positions matching TRBD1. Per the germline V gene, CDR1 is MNHNS and CDR2 is SASEGT. The CDR3 runs 15 residues. The V and J ends lost 4 bases and 2 bases, in that order; junction bases with no gene match: 5. CDR3 amino acids: CASSAGTGVPYEQYF. In DNA, the CDR3 is TGTGCCAGCAGTGCCGGGACAGGGGTGCCCTACGAGCAGTACTTC.

In its sample, this clonotype was seen many times. The chain carries TRBV10-3 and TRBJ2-3; D could derive from TRBD1 or TRBD2 (5 bases each). Germline CDR1 is ENHRY and CDR2 is SYGVKD. V was pared by 4 bases and J by 4 bases, with 15 bases between. There are 15 residues in the CDR3. The CDR3 here is CAISGKHRDPDTQYF. CDR3 DNA sequence: TGTGCCATCAGTGGAAAACACCGGGACCCAGATACGCAGTATTTT.

The genes are TRBV9 and TRBJ2-1; 10 bases are shared with TRBD1. Germline values: CDR1 SGDLS, CDR2 YYNGEE. The V segment lost 0 bases and the J segment 4 bases; nucleotides outside the gene matches: 4. The CDR3 sequence is 16 residues long. CDR3 nucleotide sequence: TGTGCCAGCAGCGTAGAATGGGACAGGGGTTACAATGAGCAGTTCTTC. Its protein is CASSVEWDRGYNEQFF.

V is TRBV4-1 and J is TRBJ2-5; 10 bases line up with TRBD2. Germline CDR1 reads MGHRA; CDR2 reads YSYEKL. The trim removed 1 base at V and 4 bases at J, leaving 6 bases unmatched. The CDR3 has 16 amino acids. This CDR3 is CASSQVSLAGVETQYF. The CDR3 bases are TGCGCCAGCAGCCAAGTCTCGCTAGCGGGAGTAGAGACCCAGTACTTC.

This clonotype was observed at least ten times. The CDR3 coding sequence is TGTGCCATTTCCCCGGGGGCCGTGGGCAATCAGCCCCAGCATTTT. Translation: CAISPGAVGNQPQHF. The chain has TRBV27 and TRBJ1-5; possibly TRBD1 for D (6 bases). Germline V gene lookup returns CDR1 MNHEY and CDR2 SMNVEV (reference sequence). CDR3 length: 15 residues. The V gene lost 10 bases and the J gene lost 2 bases, with 18 bases spanning the gap.

This clonotype was seen at least ten times. V and J are TRBV5-1 and TRBJ2-5; no firm D call. V lost 0 bases and J lost 1, with 7 bases in between. Germline CDR1 is SGHRS and CDR2 is YFSETQ. The CDR3 totals 14 residues. Here the CDR3 reads CASSLGAGQETQYF. The CDR3 nucleotides are TGCGCCAGCAGCTTGGGGGCAGGCCAAGAGACCCAGTACTTC.

J is TRBJ2-3 and V is TRBV24-1; D call uncertain. V lost 3 bases to trimming and J lost 5 bases, with 11 bases between them. The CDR3 extends over 14 amino acids. Germline CDR1 and CDR2: KGHDR and SFDVKD. CDR3: CATSDPRILDTQYF. The CDR3 coding sequence is TGTGCCACCAGTGATCCCCGAATCCTAGATACGCAGTATTTT.

This clonotype was recorded a few times. This chain uses TRBV20-1 with TRBJ1-2; no clear D. V lost 2 bases and J lost 12, with 13 bases in between. This CDR3 has 11 residues. The germline gives CDR1 DFQATT, CDR2 SNEGSKA (reference sequence). The CDR3 reads CSARPGLVDTF. The CDR3 bases are TGCAGTGCTAGACCGGGTTTAGTGGACACCTTC.

The V call is TRBV10-3, the J call TRBJ2-1; 8 bases line up with TRBD2. With V trimmed by 0 bases and J by 5 bases, 3 bases remained unmatched. Per germline, CDR1 ENHRY and CDR2 SYGVKD. This CDR3 has 15 amino acids. The CDR3 loop is CAISESAGGHNEQFF. In nucleotides, the CDR3 is TGTGCCATCAGTGAGTCGGCGGGAGGCCACAATGAGCAGTTCTTC.

This clonotype was counted ten times or more. The rearrangement links TRBV7-2 to TRBJ1-5; tentative D call: TRBD1 (5 bases). V was clipped by 5 bases and J by 0 bases, with 11 bases between them. The CDR3 totals 15 residues. The germline CDR1 and CDR2 sequences are SGHTA and FQGNSA. CDR3 protein: CASSPWGNSNQPQHF. The CDR3 nucleotides read TGTGCCAGCAGCCCATGGGGGAATAGCAATCAGCCCCAGCATTTT.

V gene TRBV6-5 combines with J gene TRBJ2-1, with TRBD1 matching over 9 bases. CDR3 length: 17 residues. With 2 bases clipped from V and 1 base from J, the junction kept 6 bases outside the gene matches. Germline-derived CDR1 and CDR2 are MNHEY and SVGAGI. The CDR3 nucleotides are TGTGCCAGCAGTTACCCCCCACAGGGGGCATCCTACAATGAGCAGTTCTTC. This sequence encodes CASSYPPQGASYNEQFF.

The V call is TRBV3-1, the J call TRBJ1-5; D not resolved. CDR1 and CDR2 from the germline V gene are LGHDT and YNNKEL (reference sequence). The CDR3 sequence is 13 residues long. With 4 bases removed from V and 4 bases from J, the gap between germline ends came to 8 bases. CDR3 DNA sequence: TGTGCCAGCAGCCGGGGTGAGAATCAGCCCCAGCATTTT. Protein sequence: CASSRGENQPQHF.

This clonotype was observed a few times. The chain employs TRBV28 and TRBJ2-7, with D hard to call. V was clipped by 7 bases and J by 2 bases, with 12 bases between them. Germline V gene sequence: CDR1 MDHEN, CDR2 SYDVKM. This CDR3 is built from 13 residues. CDR3 amino acids: CASTISRAYEQYF. CDR3 DNA: TGTGCCAGCACCATTTCGCGAGCCTACGAGCAGTACTTC.

This clonotype has a handful of counts. The chain couples TRBV20-1 to TRBJ2-7; 11 positions match TRBD2. The junction had 9 bases not matched to a gene; V was cut back by 3 bases and J by 2 bases. From germline, CDR1 is DFQATT and CDR2 SNEGSKA (reference sequence). The CDR3 runs to 16 residues. Here the CDR3 DNA reads TGCAGTGCTAGCCTTACTAGCGGGAGCTCCCCCTACGAGCAGTACTTC. Its protein is CSASLTSGSSPYEQYF.

In its sample, this clonotype was seen many times. This rearrangement joins TRBV5-1 to TRBJ2-7, with 9 bases identical to TRBD1. Germline CDR1 SGHRS, CDR2 YFSETQ. This CDR3 has 16 amino acids. J lost 3 bases, V lost 2 bases, and 9 bases had no gene match. The DNA of the CDR3 is TGCGCCAGCAGCTTTGCAGCGGGACAGGGTCACTACGAGCAGTACTTC. It is translated as CASSFAAGQGHYEQYF.